The 31 T cell receptor beta chains listed next were all sequenced from one sample in a study of preoperative IRX-2 immunotherapy in early breast cancer. Treatment noted: preoperative locoregional IRX-2 cytokine immunotherapy. Repertoires were generated with immunoSEQ multiplex PCR, while TCRdb's copy carries only in-frame clones and drops some. This table holds around 62,000 clones, approximately 95% found once. Collection of the sample occurred from a patient treated with IRX-2 immunotherapy. These receptors were taken from a human donor with breast cancer.

The chain is built from TRBV30 and TRBJ2-2, with 13 bases matching TRBD2. This CDR3 spans 16 amino acids. CDR1 and CDR2 (germline): GTSNPN, SVGIG (reference sequence). The J segment lost 6 bases and the V segment lost 4 bases, leaving 8 bases of the junction unmatched. CDR3 in amino acids: CAWKRVTSGRPGELFF. The CDR3 DNA sequence: TGTGCCTGGAAAAGGGTGACTAGCGGGAGGCCCGGGGAGCTGTTTTTT.

This chain uses TRBV28 with TRBJ2-2; D perhaps matches TRBD1 (5 bases). Germline lookup yields CDR1 MDHEN and CDR2 SYDVKM. The V end lost 5 bases, the J end lost 8 bases, and 6 bases lay between the germline ends. The CDR3 is made up of 11 amino acids. The CDR3 is CASSAGGELFF. CDR3 sequence (DNA): TGTGCCAGCAGTGCAGGGGGGGAGCTGTTTTTT.

The CDR3 is CASSYSVPSYNEQFF. The CDR3 nucleotides read TGTGCCAGCAGTTATAGCGTCCCCTCCTACAATGAGCAGTTCTTC. The gene calls are TRBV27 and TRBJ2-1, with D possibly TRBD2 on 5 matching bases. The ends were cut back, 4 bases at V and 0 bases at J, with 10 bases in the middle. The V gene's germline CDR1 is MNHEY and CDR2 SMNVEV (reference sequence). This CDR3 is built from 15 residues.

The chain couples TRBV7-9 to TRBJ2-3, with a weak D call TRBD2 (5 bases). CDR1 is SEHNR and CDR2 is FQNEAQ in the germline V gene (reference sequence). V was shortened by 1 base and J by 5 bases, with 10 bases between the two germline ends. The CDR3 sequence is 14 residues long. The CDR3 coding sequence is TGTGCCAGCAGCTTAGTGTCGGCGGGAGATACGCAGTATTTT. Translation: CASSLVSAGDTQYF.

The chain uses TRBV9 and TRBJ1-1; 7 bases map to TRBD1. CDR3 length: 14 residues. The ends lost 5 bases at V and 2 bases at J; junction bases unmatched: 6. CDR1 is SGDLS, CDR2 YYNGEE, per germline. The CDR3 here is CASRPGTDNTEAFF. CDR3 sequence (DNA): TGTGCCAGCAGGCCCGGGACAGACAACACTGAAGCTTTCTTT.

This clone was recorded once. The J gene is TRBJ1-1, the V gene TRBV5-1; D is unresolved. V lost 1 base and J 2 bases, leaving 12 bases between the germline ends. The CDR3 is 15 amino acids. Germline values: CDR1 SGHRS, CDR2 YFSETQ. The CDR3 bases are TGCGCCAGCAGCTTGTCCGGCAACGTTAACACTGAAGCTTTCTTT. Its translation is CASSLSGNVNTEAFF.

The chain uses TRBV14 and TRBJ1-2; no firm D call. Trimming cost V 0 bases and J 4 bases, with 6 bases left between them. The CDR3 spans 13 residues. Looked up from germline, CDR1 is SGHDN and CDR2 is FVKESK. In DNA form, the CDR3 reads TGTGCCAGCAGCCAAGATCGTATCTATGGCTACACCTTC. It is translated as CASSQDRIYGYTF.

The chain is built from TRBV7-3 and TRBJ2-1; TRBD2 agrees at 8 bases. The length of the CDR3 is 14 residues. Germline assignment: CDR1 SGHTA and CDR2 FQGTGA. Unmatched junction bases numbered 12, after V lost 8 bases and J lost 9 bases. In nucleotides, the CDR3 is TGTGCCAGCTCCCAGAGCGGGGGTGCGCCTGAGCAGTTCTTC. It yields the protein CASSQSGGAPEQFF.

The chain has TRBV6-1 and TRBJ2-7; D is undetermined. The CDR3 extends over 14 amino acids. CDR1 and CDR2 (germline): MNHNS, SASEGT. V was trimmed by 7 bases and J by 5 bases, leaving 18 bases between them. CDR3 sequence reads: CASTASGHLNEQYF. The CDR3 region has the DNA TGTGCCAGCACGGCTTCTGGCCACCTTAACGAGCAGTACTTC.

The chain links TRBV7-2 to TRBJ2-7; 7 bases agree with TRBD2. CDR1 is SGHTA, CDR2 FQGNSA, per germline. The J segment lost 2 bases and the V segment lost 7 bases, leaving 11 bases of the junction unmatched. This CDR3 comprises 15 residues. For the CDR3, the DNA is TGTGCCAGCAAGTTCCAGAGCGGGGCTCCCTACGAGCAGTACTTC. This sequence encodes CASKFQSGAPYEQYF. Full variable domain (remainder filled in from reference TRBV7-2 and TRBJ2-7): GAGVSQSPSNKVTEKGKDVELRCDPISGHTALYWYRQSLGQGLEFLIYFQGNSAPDKSGLPSDRFSAERTGGSVSTLTIQRTQQEDSAVYLCASKFQSGAPYEQYFGPGTRLTVT.

This rearrangement joins TRBV7-9 to TRBJ2-1, with no clear D. CDR3 size: 14 residues. Trimming left V 1 base short and J 10 bases short, with 14 bases between. Germline lookup yields CDR1 SEHNR and CDR2 FQNEAQ (reference sequence). The CDR3 loop reads CASSLVGLVSEQFF. The CDR3 DNA follows: TGTGCCAGCAGCTTAGTCGGGCTTGTCAGCGAGCAGTTCTTC.

V is TRBV4-3 and J is TRBJ1-1; D call uncertain. This CDR3 contains 14 residues. Germline-derived CDR1 and CDR2 are LGHNA and YSLEER. Trimming took 0 bases from V and 11 from J, leaving 16 bases between them. The CDR3 region has the DNA TGCGCCAGCAGCCAAGATACGGGAAGCGGCGGCGCTTTCTTT. This sequence encodes CASSQDTGSGGAFF.

The CDR3 nucleotides are TGTGCCAGCAGACAAAGGACAGGGGATGAAAAACTGTTTTTT. Its protein product is CASRQRTGDEKLFF. The chain has TRBV7-8 and TRBJ1-4; 9 bases match TRBD1. The CDR3 consists of 14 residues. Trimming cost V 6 bases and J 6 bases; bases outside gene matches: 5. The germline V gene encodes CDR1 SGHVS and CDR2 FQNEAQ.

This rearrangement joins TRBV19 to TRBJ1-1; no clear D. Germline V CDR1 and CDR2: LNHDA, SQIVND (reference sequence). The CDR3 runs to 13 residues. V shed 5 bases and J shed 0 bases, with 7 bases lying between them. The DNA of the CDR3 is TGTGCCAGTAGTCTCGGGTTGAACACTGAAGCTTTCTTT. It codes for CASSLGLNTEAFF.

This chain joins TRBV4-1 and TRBJ2-7; possibly TRBD2 for D (5 bases). Looked up from germline, CDR1 is MGHRA and CDR2 is YSYEKL. V gave up 0 bases and J gave up 6 bases, with 12 bases separating them. The CDR3 has 14 residues. The CDR3: CASSQDTRFGEQYF. The CDR3 coding sequence is TGCGCCAGCAGCCAAGACACTAGGTTTGGCGAGCAGTACTTC.

The chain has TRBV27 and TRBJ2-2; D might be TRBD1 (5 bases). V shed 5 bases and J shed 4 bases, with 14 bases lying between them. The CDR3 runs to 15 residues. Per germline, CDR1 MNHEY and CDR2 SMNVEV (reference sequence). In nucleotides, the CDR3 is TGTGCCAGCAGTACTACCCGACAGATCACCGGGGAGCTGTTTTTT. It specifies CASSTTRQITGELFF.

The rearrangement uses TRBV18 and TRBJ2-2, with D perhaps TRBD2 (6 bases). The length of the CDR3 is 14 residues. The V and J ends lost 1 base and 6 bases respectively, with 9 bases between them. Germline CDR1 and CDR2: KGHSH and LQKENI. The CDR3, as DNA: TGTGCCAGCTCACCACGCCCGGGGGCCGGGGAGCTGTTTTTT. Translation: CASSPRPGAGELFF.

The chain combines TRBV7-9 with TRBJ2-7; 12 positions match TRBD1. CDR1 and CDR2 (germline): SEHNR, FQNEAQ (reference sequence). V gave up 5 bases and J gave up 7 bases; unmatched junction bases: 9. This CDR3 has 15 residues. Written as DNA, the CDR3 is TGTGCCAGCAGCATCCGGGACAGGGGGCCTCGGGAGCAGTACTTC. It codes for CASSIRDRGPREQYF.

The rearrangement joins TRBV19 to TRBJ1-5, with D possibly TRBD1 on 5 matching bases. V lost 4 bases and J lost 7, with 11 bases in between. This CDR3 has 13 residues. Germline values: CDR1 LNHDA, CDR2 SQIVND (reference sequence). DNA of the CDR3: TGTGCCAGTAGTAGGGCAGGGTGGCAGCCCCAGCATTTT. It yields the protein CASSRAGWQPQHF.

CDR3 protein: CASSLDQDNEQFF. For the CDR3, the DNA is TGTGCCAGCAGCTTGGACCAAGACAATGAGCAGTTCTTC. The rearrangement joins TRBV7-2 to TRBJ2-1; D gene ambiguous. The germline V and J ends were trimmed by 3 bases and 5 bases, with 8 bases remaining between them. The CDR3 is 13 residues long. Germline V lookup: CDR1 SGHTA, CDR2 FQGNSA.

This chain links TRBV5-1 with TRBJ2-3; 7 nucleotides line up with TRBD1. This CDR3 is built from 15 residues. Germline V gives CDR1 SGHRS, CDR2 YFSETQ. J was trimmed by 2 bases and V by 4 bases; bases with no gene match: 7. CDR3 amino acids: CASSTTGPVTDTQYF. Here the CDR3 DNA reads TGCGCCAGCAGCACGACAGGGCCGGTCACAGATACGCAGTATTTT.

The rearrangement joins TRBV4-1 to TRBJ1-3, with 8 bases matching TRBD1. Germline CDR1 is MGHRA and CDR2 is YSYEKL. The CDR3 spans 18 residues. V shed 1 base and J 3 bases; nucleotides not matched to a gene: 11. As DNA, the CDR3 is TGCGCCAGCAGCCAAGTCCGGACAGGGACCAGGTATGGAAACACCATATATTTT. Its protein is CASSQVRTGTRYGNTIYF.

DNA of the CDR3: TGTGCCAGCAGTTTTCTCTCACCTAGCGGGAGGTCCGAGCAGTACTTC. This codes for CASSFLSPSGRSEQYF. This chain joins TRBV27 and TRBJ2-7; 11 nucleotides agree with TRBD2. CDR1 and CDR2 from the germline V gene are MNHEY and SMNVEV (reference sequence). V trimming: 3 bases; J trimming: 6 bases; junction bases outside the gene matches: 10. This CDR3 has 16 amino acids.

The table lists this clone with a count of one. The CDR3: CASSTAYRDNAGNTIYF. The CDR3 coding sequence is TGTGCCAGTAGTACCGCCTACCGGGACAACGCAGGAAACACCATATATTTT. The chain carries TRBV19 and TRBJ1-3; D might be TRBD1 (6 bases). CDR1 LNHDA and CDR2 SQIVND come from the germline V gene (reference sequence). The V end lost 4 bases, the J end lost 4 bases, and 20 bases lay between the germline ends. CDR3 length equals 17 residues.

CDR3 protein: CASSLAFGDTGELFF. For the CDR3, the DNA is TGCGCCAGCAGCTTGGCGTTCGGGGATACCGGGGAGCTGTTTTTT. The chain combines TRBV5-1 with TRBJ2-2; a weak D match, TRBD2 (5 bases). This CDR3 has 15 amino acids. Germline loops: CDR1 SGHRS, CDR2 YFSETQ. V was pared by 0 bases and J by 5 bases, with 11 bases between.

V gene TRBV30 combines with J gene TRBJ2-5; 8 positions match TRBD2. In germline, CDR1 is GTSNPN, CDR2 SVGIG (reference sequence). The V segment lost 5 bases and the J segment 2 bases; nucleotides outside the gene matches: 13. This CDR3 comprises 16 residues. CDR3 nucleotides: TGTGCCTGGTCCACTCCCTACTTAGCGGGGCAAGAGACCCAGTACTTC. It is translated as CAWSTPYLAGQETQYF.

This clone was seen a single time. The chain carries TRBV27 and TRBJ2-7; tentative D call: TRBD1 (6 bases). CDR1 and CDR2 (germline): MNHEY, SMNVEV (reference sequence). CDR3 length equals 15 residues. V was clipped by 4 bases and J by 3 bases, with 16 bases between them. In nucleotides, the CDR3 is TGTGCCAGCAGTTCGCACGCCGGGACATTCTACGAGCAGTACTTC. Its translation is CASSSHAGTFYEQYF.

The chain has TRBV4-1 and TRBJ2-2; D not resolved. Trimming stripped 7 bases from V and 2 bases from J, with 11 bases between. Germline V CDR1 and CDR2: MGHRA, YSYEKL. CDR3 length: 14 residues. This CDR3 is CASMVQANTGELFF. CDR3 coding DNA: TGCGCCAGCATGGTGCAGGCTAACACCGGGGAGCTGTTTTTT.

The V gene is TRBV11-2, the J gene TRBJ2-7; D gene ambiguous. The CDR3 length is 14 residues. V lost 2 bases and J 6 bases, leaving 14 bases between the germline ends. CDR1 and CDR2 from the germline V gene are SGHAT and FQNNGV. The CDR3 coding sequence is TGTGCCAGCAGCTTAAACCCTTTCTGGGGCGAGCAGTACTTC. This encodes CASSLNPFWGEQYF.

This chain joins TRBV7-8 and TRBJ2-3; D might be TRBD1 or TRBD2, each matching 6 bases. Germline assignment: CDR1 SGHVS and CDR2 FQNEAQ. The V end lost 3 bases, the J end lost 4 bases, and 14 bases lay between the germline ends. The CDR3 runs 15 residues. CDR3 bases: TGTGCCAGCAGCTTCGGGGGCCTCTGGGCAGATACGCAGTATTTT. Translating it yields CASSFGGLWADTQYF.

The rearrangement links TRBV28 to TRBJ2-3; unclear D gene. CDR1 and CDR2 from the germline V gene are MDHEN and SYDVKM. The CDR3 runs to 17 residues. Trimming removed 3 bases at V and 6 bases at J, with 22 bases between. The CDR3 loop reads CASSFLSEIGNWDTQYF. CDR3 DNA sequence: TGTGCCAGCAGTTTTCTTTCGGAGATTGGAAATTGGGATACGCAGTATTTT. The whole variable domain, remainder taken from reference TRBV28 and TRBJ2-3, is DVKVTQSSRYLVKRTGEKVFLECVQDMDHENMFWYRQDPGLGLRLIYFSYDVKMKEKGDIPEGYSVSREKKERFSLILESASTNQTSMYLCASSFLSEIGNWDTQYFGPGTRLTVL.